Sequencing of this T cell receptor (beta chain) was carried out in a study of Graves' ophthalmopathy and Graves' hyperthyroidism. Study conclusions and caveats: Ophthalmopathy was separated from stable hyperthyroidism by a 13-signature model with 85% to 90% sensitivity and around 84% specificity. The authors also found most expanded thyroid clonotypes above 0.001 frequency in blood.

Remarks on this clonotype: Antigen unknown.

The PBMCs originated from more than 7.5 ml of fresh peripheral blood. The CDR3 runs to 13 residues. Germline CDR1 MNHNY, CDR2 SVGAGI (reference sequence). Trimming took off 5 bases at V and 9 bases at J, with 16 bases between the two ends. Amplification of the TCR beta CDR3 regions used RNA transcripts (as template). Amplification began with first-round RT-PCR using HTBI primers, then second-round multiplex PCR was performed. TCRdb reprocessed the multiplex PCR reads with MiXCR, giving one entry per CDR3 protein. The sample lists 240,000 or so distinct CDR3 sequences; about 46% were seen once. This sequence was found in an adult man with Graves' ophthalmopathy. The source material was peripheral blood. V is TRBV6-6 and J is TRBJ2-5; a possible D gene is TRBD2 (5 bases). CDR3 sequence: CASSEPGSKAQYF. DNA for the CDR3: TGTGCCAGCAGTGAACCGGGGTCAAAGGCCCAGTACTTC.